These T cell receptor beta chains were read from a single sample in a study of T cell responses to AZD1222 COVID-19 vaccine. Using immunoSEQ multiplex PCR, the repertoire was profiled, and TCRdb retains in-frame clones only, with some absent. The table records 70,000 to 95,000 clones, more than 80% of them present only once. The sample here was peripheral blood, taken 28 days after the second AZD1222 dose. Receptors originate from an adult who received the AZD1222 COVID-19 vaccine. Each CDR3 is given with its conserved first and last residue. A D gene is named only where the DNA matches it firmly. Size tells how often a clone was seen (once, few, many) or the class of an expanded clone, and some rows leave it out.

D gene,clone size,V gene,J gene,CDR3 protein,CDR3 DNA
.,.,TRBV5-1,TRBJ2-5,CASRFSGGVVETQYF,TGCGCCAGCAGGTTTTCAGGAGGGGTGGTAGAGACCCAGTACTTC
.,.,TRBV5-5,TRBJ1-3,CASSFNAGAGNTIYF,TGTGCCAGCAGCTTTAATGCGGGGGCTGGAAACACCATATATTTT
TRBD2,.,TRBV3-1/TRBV3-2,TRBJ2-5,CASSQEGAGGRKTQYF,TGTGCCAGCAGCCAAGAAGGAGCGGGGGGGCGTAAGACCCAGTACTTC
TRBD1,.,TRBV29-1,TRBJ1-1,CSVTGTVNTEAFF,TGCAGCGTGACCGGGACAGTTAACACTGAAGCTTTCTTT
.,.,TRBV5-6,TRBJ1-2,CASSGRDHGYTF,TGTGCCAGCAGCGGTAGGGACCATGGCTACACCTTC
.,.,TRBV12-3/TRBV12-4,TRBJ2-7,CASSLLRGGEQYF,TGTGCCAGCAGTTTGTTGAGAGGGGGCGAGCAGTACTTC
TRBD1,once,TRBV18,TRBJ1-2,CASSPPALDRSLYTF,TGTGCCAGCTCACCACCGGCCCTGGACAGGAGCCTCTACACCTTC
TRBD1,.,TRBV29-1,TRBJ1-1,CSVARPGQGLGTEAFF,TGCAGCGTTGCCCGTCCGGGACAGGGGTTAGGCACTGAAGCTTTCTTT
TRBD2,.,TRBV6-2/TRBV6-3,TRBJ2-5,CASSKGLAIATQYF,TGTGCCAGCAGCAAAGGACTAGCCATCGCGACCCAGTACTTC
.,.,TRBV7-2,TRBJ2-1,CASSSQGGSEQFF,TGTGCCAGCAGCTCCCAGGGGGGGAGTGAGCAGTTCTTC
.,.,TRBV20-1,TRBJ1-6,CSASAPIQGHMNSPLHF,TGCAGTGCTAGTGCCCCCATCCAGGGACATATGAATTCACCCCTCCACTTT
TRBD1,.,TRBV18,TRBJ1-5,CASASGTARNQPQHF,TGTGCCAGCGCCTCCGGGACAGCAAGAAATCAGCCCCAGCATTTT
.,.,TRBV19,TRBJ2-2,CASRRRLGSGELFF,TGTGCCAGCAGAAGGCGACTTGGAAGCGGGGAGCTGTTTTTT
.,.,TRBV29-1,TRBJ1-1,CSVTVQGLTEAFF,TGCAGCGTTACCGTCCAGGGGCTCACTGAAGCTTTCTTT
.,.,TRBV18,TRBJ1-2,CASSPPGPYGYTF,TGTGCCAGCTCACCCCCAGGTCCTTATGGCTACACCTTC
TRBD1,.,TRBV2,TRBJ2-1,CASSITGGLGNEQFF,TGTGCCAGCAGTATTACAGGGGGCTTGGGCAATGAGCAGTTCTTC
.,.,TRBV6-1,TRBJ2-1,CASSEWDGNEQFF,TGTGCCAGCAGTGAATGGGATGGCAATGAGCAGTTCTTC
.,.,TRBV2,TRBJ1-4,CASGPPATNEKLFF,TGTGCCAGCGGTCCTCCTGCAACTAATGAAAAACTGTTTTTT
.,.,TRBV7-9,TRBJ2-6,CASSLASGYGANVLTF,TGTGCCAGCAGCTTAGCGTCAGGGTACGGGGCCAACGTCCTGACTTTC
TRBD1,.,TRBV27,TRBJ1-2,CASSGTQGARRYGYTF,TGTGCCAGCAGCGGTACACAGGGGGCGCGTAGGTATGGCTACACCTTC
TRBD2,few,TRBV5-1,TRBJ2-7,CASRLEAGREQYF,TGCGCCAGCCGTCTCGAAGCGGGACGCGAGCAGTACTTC
.,.,TRBV27,TRBJ1-1,CASSWLGGNTEAFF,TGTGCCAGCAGTTGGTTGGGGGGGAACACTGAAGCCTTCTTT
.,once,TRBV2,TRBJ1-1,CASRGGLDTEAFF,TGTGCCAGCAGGGGAGGGTTGGACACTGAAGCTTTCTTT
TRBD2,once,TRBV29-1,TRBJ2-1,CSAWTSVYHDEQFF,TGCAGCGCCTGGACTAGCGTTTACCACGATGAGCAGTTCTTC
.,.,TRBV2,TRBJ1-4,CASTQDSLATNEKLFF,TGTGCCAGCACCCAGGACAGCCTTGCAACTAATGAAAAACTGTTTTTT
.,.,TRBV21-1,TRBJ2-3,CASSKPKPGQGVTSSTDTQYF,TGTGCCAGCAGCAAACCAAAACCGGGACAGGGGGTAACCTCTAGCACAGATACGCAGTATTTT
TRBD1,once,TRBV7-9,TRBJ2-2,CASSTRTGEESGELFF,TGTGCCAGCAGCACACGGACAGGGGAGGAGTCGGGGGAGCTGTTTTTT
TRBD2,.,TRBV30,TRBJ2-1,CAWSVLRGGYNEQFF,TGTGCCTGGAGTGTATTGCGGGGGGGTTACAATGAGCAGTTCTTC
.,.,TRBV6-4,TRBJ2-3,CASSDDGSSTDTQYF,TGTGCCAGCAGTGATGACGGTTCTAGCACAGATACGCAGTATTTT
.,.,TRBV19,TRBJ1-6,CASRKTPTEESPLHF,TGTGCCAGTAGAAAAACCCCGACAGAAGAATCACCCCTCCACTTT
.,once,TRBV19,TRBJ1-4,CATQRNEKLFF,TGTGCCACACAAAGAAATGAAAAACTGTTTTTT
.,.,TRBV19,TRBJ1-4,CASSTLRGFNEKLFF,TGTGCCAGTAGTACCCTTCGGGGGTTCAATGAAAAACTGTTTTTT
.,.,TRBV7-6,TRBJ1-5,CASAARGDQPQHF,TGTGCCAGCGCAGCCCGGGGGGATCAGCCCCAGCATTTT
.,.,TRBV5-1,TRBJ2-5,CASSLTQGRQETQYF,TGCGCCAGCAGCTTAACCCAGGGAAGGCAAGAGACCCAGTACTTC